This T cell receptor beta chain is from a study of T cell responses to AZD1222 COVID-19 vaccine. About the study: Pooled samples include second doses given at about 4 or 12 weeks. General study results and limits: Spike was spanned by vaccine-associated CD4 TCRs, which were dominant at 160-218 and 743-854.

In germline, CDR1 is MNHEY, CDR2 SVGAGI. CDR3 length: 15 residues. Trimming took off 7 bases at V and 5 bases at J, with 20 bases between the two ends. Generated by immunoSEQ multiplex PCR, the TCRdb table keeps only in-frame clones and is missing some. The sample holds 100,000 or so clones, 88% seen once. A word on this clone: Its antigen is still unknown.

This chain links TRBV6-5 with TRBJ1-2; D perhaps matches TRBD1 (6 bases). The sequenced sample was peripheral blood, obtained on day 0 of AZD1222 vaccination. The clonotype comes from an adult in good health. Here the CDR3 reads CASTPGAGWDYGYTF. The CDR3 DNA reads TGTGCCAGCACCCCGGGGGCAGGGTGGGATTATGGCTACACCTTC.